The 6 T cell receptor beta chains in this list originate from one sample, sequenced in a study of spatial heterogeneity in lung cancer. Noted time point: sample taken at primary tumor resection. These TCRs' antigens remain unknown. TCRdb ran MiXCR on the 5' RACE reads and lists one entry per CDR3 protein. Among 7,200 or so distinct CDR3 sequences listed, 7% were seen once. Study results and caveats: Tracking of tumor mutation counts was seen in expanded intratumoral alpha and beta TCR counts.

The source material was lung tumor tissue, sampled at surgery. The source is a female donor with early-stage non-small cell lung cancer.

There are many counts of this clonotype. The CDR3 DNA follows: TGCAGTGCCGCGACGATGAACACTGAAGCTTTCTTT. The encoded protein is CSAATMNTEAFF. V gene TRBV20-1 combines with J gene TRBJ1-1, with unresolved D. The V end lost 6 bases, the J end lost 0 bases, and 8 bases lay between the germline ends. Germline V gene lookup returns CDR1 DFQATT and CDR2 SNEGSKA (reference sequence). This CDR3 has 12 amino acids.

This clonotype was counted ten times or more. The chain recombines TRBV28 with TRBJ2-1, with TRBD2 matching 10 bases. Germline CDR1 MDHEN, CDR2 SYDVKM. This CDR3 is 13 amino acids long. V lost 5 bases to trimming and J lost 13 bases; unmatched junction nucleotides: 8. The CDR3 coding sequence is TGTGCCAGCAGTGCCGTTAGCGGGAGGAATCAGTTCTTC. It yields the protein CASSAVSGRNQFF.

In this sample, this clonotype turned up many times. The CDR3 protein is CSVERDRGEAFF. CDR3 nucleotides: TGCAGCGTTGAAAGGGACAGGGGTGAGGCTTTCTTT. The chain employs TRBV29-1 and TRBJ1-1; the match to TRBD1 covers 10 bases. The CDR3 loop spans 12 amino acids. Germline CDR1 and CDR2: SQVTM and ANQGSEA. The V and J ends lost 2 bases and 11 bases, in that order; junction bases with no gene match: 5.

This clonotype was detected once. The chain couples TRBV3-1 to TRBJ1-2; D is unclear. From germline, CDR1 is LGHDT and CDR2 YNNKEL (reference sequence). The germline V and J ends were trimmed by 3 bases and 1 base, with 12 bases remaining between them. The CDR3 contains 15 residues. The chain's CDR3 is CASSHTPDVNYGYTF. In DNA form, the CDR3 reads TGTGCCAGCAGCCATACTCCCGACGTTAACTATGGCTACACCTTC.

This clonotype was seen many times. The chain links TRBV20-1 to TRBJ2-1, with D perhaps assigned TRBD1 or TRBD2 (5 bases each). The CDR3 extends over 12 amino acids. V was shortened by 5 bases and J by 10 bases, with 15 bases between the two germline ends. CDR1 and CDR2 from the germline V gene are DFQATT and SNEGSKA (reference sequence). The CDR3 nucleotides read TGCAGTGCTGAAGGGACCGTAAAAGAGCAGTTCTTC. Translation gives CSAEGTVKEQFF.

In its sample, this clonotype ranks as medium-sized (0.01 to 0.1%). V gene TRBV7-8 combines with J gene TRBJ2-7; the match to TRBD2 covers 7 bases. The CDR3 loop spans 15 amino acids. The germline V gene encodes CDR1 SGHVS and CDR2 FQNEAQ. After removal of 2 bases from V and 3 bases from J, the junction contained 7 bases not matched to a gene. CDR3 DNA sequence: TGTGCCAGCAGCTTATATTCGGGAGGAAACTACGAGCAGTACTTC. It translates to CASSLYSGGNYEQYF.